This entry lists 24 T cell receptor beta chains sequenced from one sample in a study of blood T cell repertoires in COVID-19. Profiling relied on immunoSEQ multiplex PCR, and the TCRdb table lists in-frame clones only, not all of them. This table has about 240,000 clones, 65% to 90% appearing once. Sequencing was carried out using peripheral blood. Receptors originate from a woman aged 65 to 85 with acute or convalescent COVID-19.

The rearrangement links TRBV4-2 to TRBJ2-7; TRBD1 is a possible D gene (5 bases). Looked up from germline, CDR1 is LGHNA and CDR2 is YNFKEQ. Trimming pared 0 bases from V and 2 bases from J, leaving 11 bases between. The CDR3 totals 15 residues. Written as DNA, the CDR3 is TGTGCCAGCAGCCAAGATATAGGGGTCCCCTACGAGCAGTACTTC. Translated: CASSQDIGVPYEQYF.

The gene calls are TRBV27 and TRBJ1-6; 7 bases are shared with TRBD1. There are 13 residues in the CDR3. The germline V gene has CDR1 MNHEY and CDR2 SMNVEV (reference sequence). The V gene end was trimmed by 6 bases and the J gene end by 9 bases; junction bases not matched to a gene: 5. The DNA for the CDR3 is TGTGCCAGCAGGCGAGACAGGGTTTCACCCCTCCACTTT. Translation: CASRRDRVSPLHF.

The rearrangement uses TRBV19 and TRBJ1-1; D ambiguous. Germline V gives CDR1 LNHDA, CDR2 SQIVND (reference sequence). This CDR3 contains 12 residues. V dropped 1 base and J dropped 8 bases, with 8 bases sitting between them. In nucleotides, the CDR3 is TGTGCCAGTAGTATAGTTGGGCAAGAAGCTTTCTTT. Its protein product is CASSIVGQEAFF.

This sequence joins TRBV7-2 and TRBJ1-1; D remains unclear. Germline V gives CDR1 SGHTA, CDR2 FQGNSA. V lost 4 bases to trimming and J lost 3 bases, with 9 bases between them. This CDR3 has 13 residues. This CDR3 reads CASSSTPDTEAFF. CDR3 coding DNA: TGTGCCAGCAGCTCCACACCCGACACTGAAGCTTTCTTT.

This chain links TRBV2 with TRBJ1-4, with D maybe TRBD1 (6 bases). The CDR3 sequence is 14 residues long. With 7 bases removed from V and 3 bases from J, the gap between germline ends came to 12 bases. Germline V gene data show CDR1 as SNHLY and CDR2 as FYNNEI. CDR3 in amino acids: CASKQQGSNEKLFF. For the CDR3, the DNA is TGTGCCAGCAAGCAACAGGGTTCTAATGAAAAACTGTTTTTT.

CDR3 in DNA: TGTGCCAGCAGCGTTGAGGGCTGGACTGAAGCTTTCTTT. Translating gives CASSVEGWTEAFF. The chain joins TRBV9 to TRBJ1-1; D is uncertain. V dropped 2 bases and J dropped 5 bases, with 10 bases sitting between them. CDR1 and CDR2 (germline): SGDLS, YYNGEE. The CDR3 covers 13 residues.

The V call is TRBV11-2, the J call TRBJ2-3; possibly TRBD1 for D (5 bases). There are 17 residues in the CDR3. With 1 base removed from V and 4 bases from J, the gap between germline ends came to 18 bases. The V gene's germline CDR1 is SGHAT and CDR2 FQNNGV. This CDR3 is CASSLARSVQGSDTQYF. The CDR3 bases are TGTGCCAGCAGCTTAGCGAGGAGTGTCCAGGGATCAGATACGCAGTATTTT. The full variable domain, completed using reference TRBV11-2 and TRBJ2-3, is EAGVAQSPRYKIIEKRQSVAFWCNPISGHATLYWYQQILGQGPKLLIQFQNNGVVDDSQLPKDRFSAERLKGVDSTLKIQPAKLEDSAVYLCASSLARSVQGSDTQYFGPGTRLTVL.

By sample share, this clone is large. CDR3 sequence: CSARLPGTPYYEQYF. CDR3 bases: TGCAGCGCCAGACTTCCCGGGACACCGTACTACGAGCAGTACTTC. The V gene is TRBV29-1, the J gene TRBJ2-7; the D gene is possibly TRBD1 (6 bases). From germline, CDR1 is SQVTM and CDR2 ANQGSEA. The CDR3 spans 15 residues. The V end lost 7 bases, the J end lost 3 bases, and 22 bases lay between the germline ends.

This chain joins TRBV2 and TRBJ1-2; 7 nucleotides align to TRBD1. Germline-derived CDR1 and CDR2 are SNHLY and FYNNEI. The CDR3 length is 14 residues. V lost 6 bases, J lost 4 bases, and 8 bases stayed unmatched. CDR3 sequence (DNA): TGTGCCAGCAGATTCGAGGGACAGAGCTATGGCTACACCTTC. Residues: CASRFEGQSYGYTF.

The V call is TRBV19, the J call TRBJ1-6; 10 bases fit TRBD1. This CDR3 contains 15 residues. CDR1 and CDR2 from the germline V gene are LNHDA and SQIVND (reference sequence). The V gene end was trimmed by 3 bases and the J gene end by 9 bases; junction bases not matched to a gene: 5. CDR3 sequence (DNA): TGTGCCAGTAGTATCGGTGGGACAGGGGTTTCACCCCTCCACTTT. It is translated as CASSIGGTGVSPLHF.

Here the CDR3 DNA reads TGTGCCAGCAGCTTGGTTACTAGCGGGGGGGAGACCCAGTACTTC. It codes for CASSLVTSGGETQYF. The chain employs TRBV5-6 and TRBJ2-5, with 12 bases that match TRBD2. CDR3 length equals 15 residues. Trimming cost V 0 bases and J 5 bases; bases outside gene matches: 2. Germline V lookup: CDR1 SGHDT, CDR2 YYEEEE.

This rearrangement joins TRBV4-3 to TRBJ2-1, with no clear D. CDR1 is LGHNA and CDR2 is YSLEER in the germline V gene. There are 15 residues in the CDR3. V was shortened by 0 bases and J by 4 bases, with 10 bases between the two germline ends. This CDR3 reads CASSQDVPLYNEQFF. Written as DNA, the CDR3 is TGCGCCAGCAGCCAAGACGTCCCTCTTTACAATGAGCAGTTCTTC.

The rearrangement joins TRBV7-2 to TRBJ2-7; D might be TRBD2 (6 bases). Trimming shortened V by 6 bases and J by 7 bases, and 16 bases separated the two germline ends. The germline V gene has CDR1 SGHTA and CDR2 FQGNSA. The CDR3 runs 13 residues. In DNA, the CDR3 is TGTGCCAGCAGTAGCGGCCCTAGGGGAGAGCAGTACTTC. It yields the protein CASSSGPRGEQYF.

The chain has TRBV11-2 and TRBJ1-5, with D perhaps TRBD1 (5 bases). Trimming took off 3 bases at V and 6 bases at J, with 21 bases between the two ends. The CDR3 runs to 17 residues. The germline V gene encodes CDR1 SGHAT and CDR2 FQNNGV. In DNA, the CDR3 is TGTGCCAGCAGCTTTCCCTCGGGACTCCCCGGCACTCAGCCCCAGCATTTT. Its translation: CASSFPSGLPGTQPQHF.

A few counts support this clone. The CDR3 loop is CAWKVGGSYNSPLHF. CDR3 sequence (DNA): TGTGCCTGGAAGGTGGGGGGCTCCTATAATTCACCCCTCCACTTT. This sequence joins TRBV30 and TRBJ1-6; D may be TRBD1 (5 bases). The CDR3 has 15 amino acids. Trimming pared 4 bases from V and 0 bases from J, leaving 10 bases between. CDR1 and CDR2 (germline): GTSNPN, SVGIG (reference sequence).

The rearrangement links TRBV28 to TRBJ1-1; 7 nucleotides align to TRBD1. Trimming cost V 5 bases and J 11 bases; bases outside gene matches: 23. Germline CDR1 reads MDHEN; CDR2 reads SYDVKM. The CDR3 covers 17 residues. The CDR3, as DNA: TGTGCCAGCAGTCCATCCCGGGACAGCCTTCATCTCCCCCCTGCTTTCTTT. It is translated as CASSPSRDSLHLPPAFF.

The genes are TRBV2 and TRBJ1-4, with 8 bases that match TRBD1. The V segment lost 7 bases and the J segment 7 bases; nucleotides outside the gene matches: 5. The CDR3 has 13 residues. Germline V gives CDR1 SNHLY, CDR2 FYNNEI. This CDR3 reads CASTRGRVEKLFF. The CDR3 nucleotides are TGTGCCAGCACCAGGGGGCGGGTTGAAAAACTGTTTTTT.

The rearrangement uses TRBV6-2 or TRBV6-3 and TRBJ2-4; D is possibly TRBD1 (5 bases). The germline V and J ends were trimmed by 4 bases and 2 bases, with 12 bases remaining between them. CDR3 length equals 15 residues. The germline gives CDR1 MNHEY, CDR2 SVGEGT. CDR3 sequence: CASSFLDRTKNIQYF. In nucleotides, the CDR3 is TGTGCCAGCAGTTTCCTCGACAGAACCAAAAACATTCAGTACTTC.

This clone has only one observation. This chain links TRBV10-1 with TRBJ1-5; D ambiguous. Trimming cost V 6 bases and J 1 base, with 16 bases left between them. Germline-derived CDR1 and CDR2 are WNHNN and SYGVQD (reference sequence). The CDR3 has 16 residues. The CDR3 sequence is CASRLLDWRSNQPQHF. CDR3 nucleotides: TGCGCCAGCAGGCTACTTGACTGGCGCAGCAATCAGCCCCAGCATTTT.

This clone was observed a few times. CDR3 DNA sequence: TGTGCCAGCCGTGGGGGGGGCGGTTATGGCTACACCTTC. Translated, it gives CASRGGGGYGYTF. This chain links TRBV2 with TRBJ1-2; possibly TRBD1 for D (6 bases). The CDR3 totals 13 residues. CDR1 and CDR2 (germline): SNHLY, FYNNEI. The V end was cut by 8 bases, the J end by 5 bases, with 15 bases between.

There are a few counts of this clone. The CDR3 loop reads CASSYSNRPSGNTIYF. CDR3 DNA: TGTGCCAGCAGTTACTCGAACAGGCCCTCTGGAAACACCATATATTTT. The chain couples TRBV6-5 to TRBJ1-3, with D possibly being TRBD1 (5 bases). CDR1 MNHEY and CDR2 SVGAGI come from the germline V gene. This CDR3 is built from 16 residues. V was cut by 0 bases and J by 0 bases, with 9 bases left in between.

The CDR3 DNA is TGTGCCAGCAGTTCCCTGTCGACAGGGACCGGTCAGCCCCAGCATTTT. Translating gives CASSSLSTGTGQPQHF. This chain connects TRBV6-2 or TRBV6-3 to TRBJ1-5; 7 nucleotides line up with TRBD1. In germline, CDR1 is MNHEY, CDR2 SVGEGT. The CDR3 contains 16 residues. Trimming took 4 bases from V and 6 from J; bases not matched to a gene: 12.

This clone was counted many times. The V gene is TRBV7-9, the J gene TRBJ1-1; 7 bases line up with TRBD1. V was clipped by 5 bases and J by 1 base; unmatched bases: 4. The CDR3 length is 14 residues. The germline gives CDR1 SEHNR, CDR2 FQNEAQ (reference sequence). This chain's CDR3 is CASSRDSSNTEAFF. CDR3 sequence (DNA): TGTGCCAGCAGCCGGGACAGCTCGAACACTGAAGCTTTCTTT.

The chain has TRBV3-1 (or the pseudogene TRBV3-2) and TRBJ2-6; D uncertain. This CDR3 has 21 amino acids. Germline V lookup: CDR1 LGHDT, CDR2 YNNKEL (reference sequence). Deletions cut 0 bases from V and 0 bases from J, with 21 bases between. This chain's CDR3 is CASSQDLVVLPLGSGANVLTF. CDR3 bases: TGTGCCAGCAGCCAAGATCTGGTGGTACTCCCTCTCGGCTCTGGGGCCAACGTCCTGACTTTC.